This T cell receptor beta chain was captured in a study of cytomegalovirus exposure and HLA in healthy donors. Donors showed nominal health when sampled, although they likely had unrecorded immune exposures. The PCR made use of 60 Vbeta and 13 Jbeta primers. The table came from immunoSEQ multiplex PCR; TCRdb's copy has only in-frame clones and leaves some out. The table has 95,000 to 150,000 clones, approximately 67% seen once. The V gene's germline CDR1 is MNHEY and CDR2 SMNVEV (reference sequence). The CDR3 has 16 residues. V was pared by 6 bases and J by 5 bases, with 23 bases between. Broader study findings: Being indistinguishable, some V segments were excluded, TRBV6-2 and TRBV6-3 among them.

A note on this clone: Antigen: not known.

This sequence originates from a man between 18 and 35 years old in good health and CMV-seronegative. V usage is TRBV27 and J usage is TRBJ2-7, with D perhaps TRBD2 (7 bases). Source material: PBMCs. DNA of the CDR3: TGTGCCAGCAGCCGAACGTTAGGGGGGGGGCACGACGAGCAGTACTTC. This encodes CASSRTLGGGHDEQYF.